Shown below are 32 T cell receptor beta chains from a single sample sequenced in a study of shared clonotypes between healthy human individuals (dated by TCRdb to 2018 to 2020). The library was built by means of the immunoSEQ multiplex PCR assay. Held by TCRdb, this immuneACCESS table contains in-frame sequences only and omits some clones. Under half of the omission traces to an unresolved V gene where checked; the cause of the rest is unknown. The sample table records around 2.5 million clones; 80% to 95% of these occur just once. The ten largest clones add up to approximately 0.35% of the sample. Sample: naive CD4+ T cells from PBMCs. What the cell subset or site label conveys for this sample: CD45RA+ positively selected. These receptors were obtained from a man between 18 and 35 years old in good health. Some clones in this sample may be carry-over from other donors' samples.

This clone was detected only once. The V gene is TRBV18, the J gene TRBJ2-1; D ambiguous. Looked up from germline, CDR1 is KGHSH and CDR2 is LQKENI. CDR3 length: 15 residues. Trimming shortened V by 4 bases and J by 10 bases, and 20 bases separated the two germline ends. This CDR3 reads CASSLGYGVRWEQFF. The CDR3 DNA reads TGTGCCAGCTCACTCGGTTACGGTGTTAGGTGGGAGCAGTTCTTC.

This clone was seen more than once but under ten times. The gene calls are TRBV6-5 and TRBJ1-5; D is ambiguous. There are 13 residues in the CDR3. The germline gives CDR1 MNHEY, CDR2 SVGAGI. The V end lost 6 bases, the J end lost 4 bases, and 10 bases lay between the germline ends. DNA for the CDR3: TGTGCCAGCAGCCTAATCCGGAATCAGCCCCAGCATTTT. Translation gives CASSLIRNQPQHF.

CDR3 in DNA: TGCGCCAGCAGCCGCCGACTAGCGGGCTTCGACACCGGGGAGCTGTTTTTT. Its translation: CASSRRLAGFDTGELFF. This chain joins TRBV4-3 and TRBJ2-2; 10 positions agree with TRBD2. V shed 4 bases, J shed 3 bases, and the junction held 8 bases outside the gene matches. The CDR3 is 17 residues long. Germline CDR1 and CDR2: LGHNA and YSLEER.

The J gene is TRBJ2-5, the V gene TRBV4-1, with D unclear. Germline CDR1 and CDR2: MGHRA and YSYEKL. V dropped 6 bases and J dropped 2 bases, with 10 bases sitting between them. The CDR3 runs to 13 residues. The CDR3: CASSRLFQETQYF. The CDR3 DNA reads TGCGCCAGCAGTCGCCTCTTTCAAGAGACCCAGTACTTC.

In this sample, this clone turned up once. The chain joins TRBV7-9 to TRBJ1-4; D gene uncertain. The V end was cut by 1 base, the J end by 4 bases, with 10 bases between. CDR3 length: 15 residues. CDR1 and CDR2 (germline): SEHNR, FQNEAQ (reference sequence). In nucleotides, the CDR3 is TGTGCCAGCAGCTTAGTTTCCGGATTTAATGAAAAACTGTTTTTT. Translation: CASSLVSGFNEKLFF.

The chain joins TRBV9 to TRBJ2-7; TRBD1 or TRBD2 may be the D gene (5 bases each). The CDR3 runs to 16 residues. Germline V gene lookup returns CDR1 SGDLS and CDR2 YYNGEE. The ends were cut back, 0 bases at V and 0 bases at J, with 13 bases in the middle. The CDR3 DNA reads TGTGCCAGCAGCGTAGGGGGGAAACCTAGCTCCTACGAGCAGTACTTC. Its protein is CASSVGGKPSSYEQYF.

J is TRBJ1-3 and V is TRBV5-1; D is possibly TRBD1 (6 bases). CDR1 is SGHRS, CDR2 YFSETQ, per germline. The CDR3 is made up of 15 amino acids. Deletions cut 3 bases from V and 2 bases from J, with 12 bases between. CDR3: CASSSETGPGNTIYF. The CDR3 DNA sequence: TGCGCCAGCAGCTCAGAAACAGGGCCTGGAAACACCATATATTTT.

On this clone: In the same sample, other DNA sequences code for this CDR3. The genes are TRBV9 and TRBJ2-2; 7 nucleotides line up with TRBD1. The V gene's germline CDR1 is SGDLS and CDR2 YYNGEE. V shed 4 bases and J 1 base; nucleotides not matched to a gene: 4. This CDR3 contains 15 residues. DNA of the CDR3: TGTGCCAGCAGCTTGCGGACAGGGAACACCGGGGAGCTGTTTTTT. Protein product: CASSLRTGNTGELFF.

This chain uses TRBV7-9 with TRBJ2-5; 7 nucleotides align to TRBD1. The CDR3 sequence is 15 residues long. The V segment lost 0 bases and the J segment 1 base; nucleotides outside the gene matches: 2. CDR1 is SEHNR and CDR2 is FQNEAQ in the germline V gene (reference sequence). The CDR3 DNA reads TGTGCCAGCAGCTTAGCACAGGGGCCCCAAGAGACCCAGTACTTC. Translating gives CASSLAQGPQETQYF.

J is TRBJ1-1 and V is TRBV27; 7 bases match TRBD1. CDR1 is MNHEY, CDR2 SMNVEV, per germline (reference sequence). This CDR3 contains 15 residues. V was clipped by 3 bases and J by 5 bases; unmatched bases: 9. As DNA, the CDR3 is TGTGCCAGCAGTTTTCAACAGGGGAGATGGACTGAAGCTTTCTTT. Translating gives CASSFQQGRWTEAFF.

The J gene is TRBJ2-1, the V gene TRBV5-1; D may correspond to TRBD1 or TRBD2 (5 bases each). Deletions cut 0 bases from V and 7 bases from J, with 23 bases between. The CDR3 has 18 residues. Germline-derived CDR1 and CDR2 are SGHRS and YFSETQ. In nucleotides, the CDR3 is TGCGCCAGCAGCTTGGCCCAGGGTAGCCCGCAGGGAGTGAATGAGCAGTTCTTC. Residues: CASSLAQGSPQGVNEQFF.

The rearrangement uses TRBV10-1 and TRBJ2-2, with D possibly matching TRBD1 (5 bases). The CDR3 has 14 amino acids. Trimming took 1 base from V and 5 from J, leaving 8 bases between them. CDR1 and CDR2 from the germline V gene are WNHNN and SYGVQD (reference sequence). CDR3 nucleotides: TGCGCCAGCAGTGAGTTCAGGGATACCGGGGAGCTGTTTTTT. Amino acids: CASSEFRDTGELFF.

In DNA form, the CDR3 reads TGTGCCAGCAGCTTGATGTCTGGAGCGGGGACCCAAGAGACCCAGTACTTC. It is translated as CASSLMSGAGTQETQYF. This chain links TRBV7-2 with TRBJ2-5; the match to TRBD2 covers 7 bases. Germline V gene data show CDR1 as SGHTA and CDR2 as FQGNSA. Trimming took 3 bases from V and 1 from J; bases not matched to a gene: 11. CDR3 length: 17 amino acids.

The chain uses TRBV7-9 and TRBJ2-1; D gene ambiguous. The V and J ends lost 0 bases and 5 bases respectively, with 11 bases between them. This CDR3 contains 15 residues. The germline V gene has CDR1 SEHNR and CDR2 FQNEAQ (reference sequence). CDR3 sequence reads: CASSLAAGRHNEQFF. CDR3 DNA: TGTGCCAGCAGCTTAGCGGCCGGCCGACACAATGAGCAGTTCTTC.

The J gene is TRBJ1-1, the V gene TRBV21-1; the table's D call, TRBD1, has no DNA check behind it. TRBV21-1 is termed a pseudogene. This CDR3 has 16 residues. The DNA of the CDR3 is TGTGCCAGCACAGCCGGTAGGGGGCGAGAGAACACTGAAGCTTTCTTT. Encoded protein: CASTAGRGRENTEAFF.

The chain uses TRBV30 and TRBJ2-7, with D possibly being TRBD1 or TRBD2 (7 bases each). The V end lost 7 bases, the J end lost 1 base, and 11 bases lay between the germline ends. The CDR3 sequence is 12 residues long. Germline lookup yields CDR1 GTSNPN and CDR2 SVGIG (reference sequence). The CDR3 here is CASGGDSYEQYF. CDR3 DNA sequence: TGTGCCTCAGGGGGGGATTCCTACGAGCAGTACTTC.

Details on this clone: One end of the junction does not line up with germline, which may come from a read error. This chain links TRBV15 with TRBJ1-3; D remains unclear. Germline CDR1 is LNHNV and CDR2 is YYDKDF (reference sequence). The CDR3 covers 15 residues. CDR3 nucleotides: TGTGCCACCAGCGGAGAATTCTCCTCTGGAAACACCATATATTTT. It encodes CATSGEFSSGNTIYF.

The chain employs TRBV5-1 and TRBJ2-7, with a tentative D call TRBD1 (6 bases). Trimming removed 5 bases at V and 1 base at J, with 19 bases between. The CDR3 is 16 residues long. Germline-derived CDR1 and CDR2 are SGHRS and YFSETQ. CDR3 in amino acids: CASSYDVDRISYEQYF. CDR3 DNA sequence: TGCGCCAGCAGTTATGATGTGGACAGAATATCCTACGAGCAGTACTTC.

The rearrangement uses TRBV7-2 and TRBJ2-2; 10 bases are a match to TRBD2. The CDR3 sequence is 17 residues long. Germline V gene sequence: CDR1 SGHTA, CDR2 FQGNSA. Losses at the gene ends were 0 bases for V and 6 bases for J; bases not matched to a gene: 7. CDR3 nucleotides: TGTGCCAGCAGCTTAGCCGCTAGCGGGAGTTATGCCGGGGAGCTGTTTTTT. This gives the protein CASSLAASGSYAGELFF. Based on the CDR3 plus reference TRBV7-2 and TRBJ2-2, the full variable domain is GAGVSQSPSNKVTEKGKDVELRCDPISGHTALYWYRQSLGQGLEFLIYFQGNSAPDKSGLPSDRFSAERTGGSVSTLTIQRTQQEDSAVYLCASSLAASGSYAGELFFGEGSRLTVL.

V and J are TRBV10-1 and TRBJ2-3; D is uncertain. Per the germline V gene, CDR1 is WNHNN and CDR2 is SYGVQD (reference sequence). Trimming stripped 10 bases from V and 0 bases from J, with 14 bases between. The CDR3 is made up of 14 amino acids. CDR3 residues: CATQRTVSTDTQYF. CDR3 bases: TGCGCCACCCAAAGGACGGTGAGCACAGATACGCAGTATTTT.

The rearrangement joins TRBV5-5 to TRBJ2-7, with 9 positions matching TRBD1. The V gene's germline CDR1 is SGHKS and CDR2 YYEKEE (reference sequence). With 2 bases clipped from V and 2 bases from J, the junction kept 8 bases outside the gene matches. CDR3 length equals 16 residues. The DNA for the CDR3 is TGTGCCAGCAGCTTTGCTTCCGGGACAGGGCCCTACGAGCAGTACTTC. Its translation is CASSFASGTGPYEQYF.

The rearrangement joins TRBV4-1 to TRBJ1-4; 7 nucleotides line up with TRBD1. V dropped 4 bases and J dropped 0; count of bases not matched to a gene: 14. CDR1 and CDR2 (germline): MGHRA, YSYEKL. This CDR3 has 19 residues. The DNA of the CDR3 is TGCGCCAGCAGCCGAGAGGGGGCCAGCTCAGGGGCAACTAATGAAAAACTGTTTTTT. This gives the protein CASSREGASSGATNEKLFF.

This clone was recorded only once. Other DNA sequences in this specimen translate into the identical CDR3. The gene calls are TRBV6-1 and TRBJ1-1, with no clear D. This CDR3 contains 13 residues. Germline CDR1 reads MNHNS; CDR2 reads SASEGT. V lost 8 bases to trimming and J lost 0 bases, with 10 bases between them. The chain's CDR3 is CASLKTMNTEAFF. The CDR3 nucleotides read TGTGCCAGCCTAAAGACAATGAACACTGAAGCTTTCTTT.

V is TRBV27 and J is TRBJ2-1, with 9 bases matching TRBD2. The CDR3 totals 15 residues. Trimming took 5 bases from V and 8 from J; bases not matched to a gene: 10. The germline V gene encodes CDR1 MNHEY and CDR2 SMNVEV (reference sequence). Here the CDR3 reads CASSPWREGWDEQFF. The CDR3 DNA is TGTGCCAGCAGTCCTTGGCGGGAGGGGTGGGATGAGCAGTTCTTC.

This rearrangement joins TRBV7-8 to TRBJ2-5; perhaps TRBD2 as D (5 bases). The CDR3 runs 13 residues. V lost 5 bases, J lost 2 bases, and 9 bases lay in between. Germline-derived CDR1 and CDR2 are SGHVS and FQNEAQ. The CDR3 loop is CASSPWRQETQYF. In nucleotides, the CDR3 is TGTGCCAGCAGCCCTTGGAGGCAAGAGACCCAGTACTTC.

Worth noting for this clone: The same CDR3 can be traced to other DNA sequences in this sample. V usage is TRBV5-1 and J usage is TRBJ1-5, with D uncertain. The CDR3 contains 14 residues. Trimming took off 0 bases at V and 1 base at J, with 5 bases between the two ends. Germline CDR1 reads SGHRS; CDR2 reads YFSETQ. The CDR3 loop is CASSLDTSNQPQHF. DNA for the CDR3: TGCGCCAGCAGCTTGGACACGAGCAATCAGCCCCAGCATTTT.

The rearrangement links TRBV7-9 to TRBJ2-7; tentatively, D is TRBD1 or TRBD2 (5 bases each). CDR3 size: 15 residues. From germline, CDR1 is SEHNR and CDR2 FQNEAQ (reference sequence). Deletions cut 0 bases from V and 0 bases from J, with 9 bases between. The CDR3 nucleotides are TGTGCCAGCAGCTTAGCGGGACCAAGCTCCTACGAGCAGTACTTC. This codes for CASSLAGPSSYEQYF.

The gene calls are TRBV10-3 and TRBJ2-3; D not resolved. CDR3 length: 13 amino acids. Looked up from germline, CDR1 is ENHRY and CDR2 is SYGVKD. V was shortened by 1 base and J by 6 bases, with 8 bases between the two germline ends. This CDR3 reads CAISELYQDTQYF. The CDR3 region has the DNA TGTGCCATCAGTGAGTTATACCAGGATACGCAGTATTTT.

Worth noting for this clone: Distinct nucleotide sequences in the sample also encode this CDR3. The V and J genes are TRBV5-1 and TRBJ2-7; the D is unclear. Germline CDR1 SGHRS, CDR2 YFSETQ. V shed 5 bases and J shed 1 base, with 4 bases lying between them. The CDR3 sequence is 11 residues long. The chain's CDR3 is CASRGSYEQYF. The DNA for the CDR3 is TGCGCCAGCAGGGGGTCCTACGAGCAGTACTTC.

The chain combines TRBV18 with TRBJ2-1; 11 bases match TRBD2. This CDR3 is 18 amino acids long. The trim removed 7 bases at V and 0 bases at J, leaving 11 bases unmatched. Germline CDR1 is KGHSH and CDR2 is LQKENI. The CDR3 DNA follows: TGTGCCAGCTTAACGGGGGGACTAGCGGTAAGCTCCTACAATGAGCAGTTCTTC. It specifies CASLTGGLAVSSYNEQFF.

The rearrangement joins TRBV27 to TRBJ2-7; D is unresolved. This CDR3 region has 16 residues. The V and J ends lost 3 bases and 3 bases respectively, with 18 bases between them. Germline V gene data show CDR1 as MNHEY and CDR2 as SMNVEV (reference sequence). Here the CDR3 reads CASSFRLNTGVYEQYF. For the CDR3, the DNA is TGTGCCAGCAGTTTTCGTCTTAACACTGGAGTCTACGAGCAGTACTTC.

For this clone: The junction departs from germline at one end; a sequencing error may be responsible. Here the CDR3 reads CASSSSLAGEVF. For the CDR3, the DNA is TGTGCCAGCAGTTCGTCACTAGCGGGAGAGGTCTTC. The V call is TRBV27, the J call TRBJ2-1; 11 bases map to TRBD2. CDR1 is MNHEY and CDR2 is SMNVEV in the germline V gene (reference sequence). The CDR3 extends over 12 amino acids.